This T cell receptor beta chain was sequenced in a study of T-cell reconstitution after alpha-beta-depleted transplantation in children. It was with unique molecular identifiers that the TCRbeta library was prepared. Each CDR3 protein is one row after TCRdb ran MiXCR on the PCR reads. Altogether about 580,000 distinct CDR3 sequences are present, under 30% being singletons, with the ten largest covering 12% to 15%. The CDR3 has 14 residues. The germline gives CDR1 DFQATT, CDR2 SNEGSKA (reference sequence). Study results and caveats: A year had passed since transplant, and T-cell counts and diversity by then came mostly from newly produced T cells. In some patients, recipient T cells and intrathymic progenitors surviving conditioning explained high day-60 diversity. By about two months after transplant, alpha-beta T cells reportedly arose from several hundred graft clones that had expanded.

This clonotype appeared a few times. Its specificity is not known. The junction differs from germline at one of its ends, possibly a read error. The V call is TRBV20-1, the J call TRBJ1-6; D remains unclear. This sequence originates from a boy under three years old who had a stem cell transplant for acute myeloid leukemia, so the T cells may come from the graft donor. The input for sequencing was PBMCs, mostly from graft donor cells, taken 360 days after TCRalphabeta/CD19-depleted stem cell transplant. The CDR3 bases are TGCAGTGCTGATGGATCCTTTGATTTCAACCCTGTCCGGTTT. It yields the protein CSADGSFDFNPVRF.